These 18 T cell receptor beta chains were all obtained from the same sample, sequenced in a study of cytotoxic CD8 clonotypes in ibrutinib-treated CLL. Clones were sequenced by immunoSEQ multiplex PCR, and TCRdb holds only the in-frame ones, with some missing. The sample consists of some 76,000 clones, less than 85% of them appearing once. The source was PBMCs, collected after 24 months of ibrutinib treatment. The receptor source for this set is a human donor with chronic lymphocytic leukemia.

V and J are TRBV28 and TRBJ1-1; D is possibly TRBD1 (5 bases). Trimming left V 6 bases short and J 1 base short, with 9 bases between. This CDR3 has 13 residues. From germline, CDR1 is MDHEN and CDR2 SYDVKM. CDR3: CASSRGANTEAFF. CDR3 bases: TGTGCCAGCAGCAGAGGGGCGAACACTGAAGCTTTCTTT.

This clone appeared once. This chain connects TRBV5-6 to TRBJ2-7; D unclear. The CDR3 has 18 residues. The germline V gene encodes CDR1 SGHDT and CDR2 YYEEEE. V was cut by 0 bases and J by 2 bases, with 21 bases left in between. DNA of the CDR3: TGTGCCAGCAGCTTGGGATCACGGCTAGGCGTGTATCCCTACGAGCAGTACTTC. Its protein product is CASSLGSRLGVYPYEQYF.

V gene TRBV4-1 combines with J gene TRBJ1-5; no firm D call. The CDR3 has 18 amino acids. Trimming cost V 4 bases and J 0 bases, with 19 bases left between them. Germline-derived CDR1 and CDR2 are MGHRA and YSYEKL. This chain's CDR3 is CASSRGRDTEDSNQPQHF. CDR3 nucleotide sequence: TGCGCCAGCAGCCGAGGGCGGGATACGGAAGATAGCAATCAGCCCCAGCATTTT.

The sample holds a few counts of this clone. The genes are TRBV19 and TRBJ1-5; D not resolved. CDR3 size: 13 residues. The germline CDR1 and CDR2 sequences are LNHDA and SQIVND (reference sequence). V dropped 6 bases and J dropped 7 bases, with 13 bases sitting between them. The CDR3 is CASSVVVEQPQHF. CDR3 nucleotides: TGTGCCAGTAGCGTCGTGGTTGAACAGCCCCAGCATTTT.

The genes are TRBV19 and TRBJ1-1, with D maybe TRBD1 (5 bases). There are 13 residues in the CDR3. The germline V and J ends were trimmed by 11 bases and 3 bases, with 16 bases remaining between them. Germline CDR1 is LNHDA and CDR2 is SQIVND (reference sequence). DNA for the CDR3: TGTGCCTACCTACCGTGGGGGGACACTGAAGCTTTCTTT. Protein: CAYLPWGDTEAFF.

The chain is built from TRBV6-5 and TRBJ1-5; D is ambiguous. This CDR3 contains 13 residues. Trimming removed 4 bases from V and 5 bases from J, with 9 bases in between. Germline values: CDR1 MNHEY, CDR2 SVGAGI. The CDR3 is CASSLWRDQPQHF. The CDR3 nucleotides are TGTGCCAGCAGTTTATGGAGGGATCAGCCCCAGCATTTT.

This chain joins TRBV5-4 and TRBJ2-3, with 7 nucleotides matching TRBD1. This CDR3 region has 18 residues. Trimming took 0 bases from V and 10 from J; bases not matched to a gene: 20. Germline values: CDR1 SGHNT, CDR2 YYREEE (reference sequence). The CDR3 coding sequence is TGTGCCAGCAGCTTGGCACCGACAGGGACAGTCGGGGACCGGGCGCAGTATTTT. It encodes CASSLAPTGTVGDRAQYF.

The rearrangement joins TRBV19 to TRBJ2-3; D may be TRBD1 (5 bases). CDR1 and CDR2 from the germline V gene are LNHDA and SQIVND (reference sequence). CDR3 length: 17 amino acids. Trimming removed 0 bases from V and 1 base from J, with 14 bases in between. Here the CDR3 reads CASSIDLGQWGTDTQYF. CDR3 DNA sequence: TGTGCCAGTAGTATAGATCTGGGGCAATGGGGCACAGATACGCAGTATTTT.

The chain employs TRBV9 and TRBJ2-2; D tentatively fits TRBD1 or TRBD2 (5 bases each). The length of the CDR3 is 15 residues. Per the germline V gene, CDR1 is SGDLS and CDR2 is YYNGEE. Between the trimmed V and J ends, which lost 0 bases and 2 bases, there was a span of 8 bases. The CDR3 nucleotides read TGTGCCAGCAGCGTAGGGGGGTCTAACACCGGGGAGCTGTTTTTT. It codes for CASSVGGSNTGELFF.

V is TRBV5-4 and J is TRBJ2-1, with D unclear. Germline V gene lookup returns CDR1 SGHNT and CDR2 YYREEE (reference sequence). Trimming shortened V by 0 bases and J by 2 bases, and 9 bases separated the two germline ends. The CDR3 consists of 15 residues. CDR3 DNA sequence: TGTGCCAGCAGCTTGGGTGGCGGTGCCTACAATGAGCAGTTCTTC. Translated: CASSLGGGAYNEQFF.

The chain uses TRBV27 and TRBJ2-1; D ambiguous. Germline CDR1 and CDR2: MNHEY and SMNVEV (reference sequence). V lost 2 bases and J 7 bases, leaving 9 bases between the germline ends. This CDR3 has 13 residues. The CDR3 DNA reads TGTGCCAGCAGTTTACCTACTGGGAATGAGCAGTTCTTC. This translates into CASSLPTGNEQFF.

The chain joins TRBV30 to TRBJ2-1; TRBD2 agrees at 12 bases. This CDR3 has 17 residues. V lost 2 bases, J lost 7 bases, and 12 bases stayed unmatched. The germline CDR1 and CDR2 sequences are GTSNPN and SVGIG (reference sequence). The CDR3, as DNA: TGTGCCTGGAGTCCATACCGACTAGCGGGAGTAGAGAATGAGCAGTTCTTC. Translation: CAWSPYRLAGVENEQFF.

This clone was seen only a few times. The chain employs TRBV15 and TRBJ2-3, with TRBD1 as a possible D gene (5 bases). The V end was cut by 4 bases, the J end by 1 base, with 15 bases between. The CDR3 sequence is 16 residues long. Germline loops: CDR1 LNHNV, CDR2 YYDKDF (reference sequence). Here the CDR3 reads CATSTGFRVGTDTQYF. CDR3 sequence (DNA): TGTGCCACCAGCACGGGCTTCAGGGTCGGCACAGATACGCAGTATTTT.

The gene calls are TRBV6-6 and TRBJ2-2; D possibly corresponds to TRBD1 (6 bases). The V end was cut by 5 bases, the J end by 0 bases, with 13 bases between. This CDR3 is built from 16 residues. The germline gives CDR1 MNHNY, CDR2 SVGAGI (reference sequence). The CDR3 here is CASSRRGTTNTGELFF. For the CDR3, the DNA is TGTGCCAGCAGTCGACGTGGGACAACGAACACCGGGGAGCTGTTTTTT.

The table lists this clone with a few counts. The CDR3 DNA is TGTGCCAGCAGCTCGACTAGCGCGCAGACCTACAATGAGCAGTTCTTC. Encoded protein: CASSSTSAQTYNEQFF. This chain links TRBV7-9 with TRBJ2-1, with 8 bases fitting TRBD2. With 4 bases clipped from V and 2 bases from J, the junction kept 7 bases outside the gene matches. Germline values: CDR1 SEHNR, CDR2 FQNEAQ (reference sequence). CDR3 length equals 16 residues.

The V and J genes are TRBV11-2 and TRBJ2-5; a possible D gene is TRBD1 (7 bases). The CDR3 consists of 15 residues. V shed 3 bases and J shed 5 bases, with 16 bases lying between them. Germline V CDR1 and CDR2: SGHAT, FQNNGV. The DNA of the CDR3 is TGTGCCAGCAGCTTGGACGGCCAGGGGGGCGAGACCCAGTACTTC. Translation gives CASSLDGQGGETQYF.

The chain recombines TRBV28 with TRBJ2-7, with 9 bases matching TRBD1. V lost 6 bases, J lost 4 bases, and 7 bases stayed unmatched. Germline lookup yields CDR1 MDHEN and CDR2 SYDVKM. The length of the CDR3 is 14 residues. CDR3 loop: CASRPGQGGYEQYF. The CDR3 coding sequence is TGTGCCAGCAGACCGGGACAGGGAGGGTACGAGCAGTACTTC.

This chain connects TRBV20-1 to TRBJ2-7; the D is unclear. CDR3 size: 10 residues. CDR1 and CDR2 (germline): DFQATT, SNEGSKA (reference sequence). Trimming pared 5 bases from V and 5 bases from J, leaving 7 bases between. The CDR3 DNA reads TGCAGTGCTTCCGTGGACGAGCAGTACTTC. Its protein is CSASVDEQYF.